The 11 T cell receptor beta chains presented below share a single source sample, sequenced in a study of blood T cells in healthy people across ages. Together with a sample-barcoded 5' primer, a J-beta primer mix was included in a second PCR lasting about 7 to 11 cycles. TCRdb re-analysed the 5' RACE reads in MiXCR, keeping a single row per CDR3 protein. The repertoire has under 800,000 distinct CDR3 sequences, roughly 21% of them found once; the top ten carry under 4%. Sequenced material: blood. Every receptor here comes from a man between 65 and 85 years old in good health.

This clonotype appeared a few times. J is TRBJ1-4 and V is TRBV20-1, with no clear D. With 3 bases removed from V and 12 bases from J, the gap between germline ends came to 14 bases. Germline loops: CDR1 DFQATT, CDR2 SNEGSKA (reference sequence). The CDR3 loop spans 12 amino acids. This CDR3 reads CSARFYGEQLFF. CDR3 DNA sequence: TGCAGTGCTAGGTTTTACGGGGAGCAACTGTTTTTT.

This chain links TRBV20-1 with TRBJ1-5; 10 nucleotides line up with TRBD1. The CDR3 runs to 13 residues. V gave up 8 bases and J gave up 4 bases; unmatched junction bases: 5. Germline V gene sequence: CDR1 DFQATT, CDR2 SNEGSKA (reference sequence). CDR3 in DNA: TGCAGTTCCGGGACAGGGGCTAATCAGCCCCAGCATTTT. Translation gives CSSGTGANQPQHF.

This clonotype was observed a few times. The genes are TRBV4-3 and TRBJ2-1; 12 bases align to TRBD2. The V segment lost 0 bases and the J segment 7 bases; nucleotides outside the gene matches: 10. Germline-derived CDR1 and CDR2 are LGHNA and YSLEER. The CDR3 extends over 18 amino acids. CDR3 coding DNA: TGCGCCAGCAGCCAAGACCTCTCACTAGCGGGAGGTGGAAATGAGCAGTTCTTC. Translating gives CASSQDLSLAGGGNEQFF.

CDR3 in amino acids: CASSLKTDTDTQYF. The CDR3 DNA sequence: TGTGCCAGCAGCCTAAAGACGGACACAGATACGCAGTATTTT. The chain uses TRBV7-9 and TRBJ2-3; D not resolved. Per the germline V gene, CDR1 is SEHNR and CDR2 is FQNEAQ (reference sequence). V lost 5 bases and J lost 2, with 11 bases in between. This CDR3 region has 14 residues. The full variable domain, its missing parts supplied by reference TRBV7-9 and TRBJ2-3, is DTGVSQNPRHKITKRGQNVTFRCDPISEHNRLYWYRQTLGQGPEFLTYFQNEAQLEKSRLLSDRFSAERPKGSFSTLEIQRTEQGDSAMYLCASSLKTDTDTQYFGPGTRLTVL.

The chain combines TRBV6-6 with TRBJ2-3; D is ambiguous. This CDR3 region has 14 residues. The V and J ends lost 7 bases and 2 bases respectively, with 13 bases between them. Germline V gene data show CDR1 as MNHNY and CDR2 as SVGAGI (reference sequence). The CDR3 region has the DNA TGTGCCAGCACCCCTGACTCGACCACAGATACGCAGTATTTT. It translates to CASTPDSTTDTQYF.

The J gene is TRBJ2-3, the V gene TRBV13, with 7 bases identical to TRBD2. The CDR3 runs to 17 residues. Trimming removed 3 bases from V and 2 bases from J; junction bases left unmatched: 11. The germline V gene has CDR1 PRHDT and CDR2 FYEKMQ (reference sequence). The CDR3 nucleotides are TGTGCCAGCAGCTTCCTCGGCGGGAGTAAGGCCACAGATACGCAGTATTTT. Amino acid sequence: CASSFLGGSKATDTQYF.

This chain uses TRBV20-1 with TRBJ2-7, with D perhaps TRBD2 (6 bases). The V end lost 0 bases, the J end lost 3 bases, and 15 bases lay between the germline ends. Germline assignment: CDR1 DFQATT and CDR2 SNEGSKA (reference sequence). This CDR3 spans 15 amino acids. The DNA for the CDR3 is TGCAGTGCTAGAGATAGCGGAAAACCGGGCTACGAGCAGTACTTC. This gives the protein CSARDSGKPGYEQYF.

The chain employs TRBV7-2 and TRBJ2-3; D is unresolved. Trimming removed 8 bases at V and 1 base at J, with 10 bases between. This CDR3 is 13 amino acids long. Germline V gene data show CDR1 as SGHTA and CDR2 as FQGNSA. CDR3 in DNA: TGTGCCAGCTGCAACGTTGGCACAGATACGCAGTATTTT. Protein product: CASCNVGTDTQYF.

This clonotype has a count of ten or more. This rearrangement joins TRBV7-9 to TRBJ2-1, with D hard to call. CDR3 length: 12 residues. Trimming cost V 5 bases and J 6 bases, with 8 bases left between them. CDR1 and CDR2 from the germline V gene are SEHNR and FQNEAQ (reference sequence). CDR3 sequence reads: CASSPPGNEQFF. The CDR3 DNA is TGTGCCAGCAGCCCCCCGGGCAATGAGCAGTTCTTC.

This clonotype was picked up a small number of times. The chain links TRBV29-1 to TRBJ2-1; TRBD2 agrees at 13 bases. This CDR3 is built from 15 residues. CDR1 SQVTM and CDR2 ANQGSEA come from the germline V gene. V shed 6 bases, J shed 6 bases, and the junction held 8 bases outside the gene matches. The chain's CDR3 is CSVAPGTSGTNEQFF. The CDR3 coding sequence is TGCAGCGTAGCGCCCGGGACTAGCGGGACCAATGAGCAGTTCTTC.

This rearrangement joins TRBV20-1 to TRBJ2-4; D gene unclear. V was pared by 1 base and J by 1 base, with 11 bases between. CDR1 is DFQATT, CDR2 SNEGSKA, per germline (reference sequence). CDR3 length equals 15 residues. CDR3 DNA sequence: TGCAGTGCTAGAGTCCCGCGAGGTGCCAAAAACATTCAGTACTTC. It encodes CSARVPRGAKNIQYF.